A single sample gave rise to the 5 T cell receptor beta chains below, sequenced in a study of cytomegalovirus exposure and HLA in healthy donors (dated by TCRdb to 2016 to 2017). Libraries were constructed by the immunoSEQ multiplex PCR assay. For the multiplex PCR, a mixture combining 60 forward primers for TCR Vbeta segments and 13 reverse primers for TCR Jbeta segments was used. TCRdb stores this immuneACCESS table with in-frame sequences only. Part of the clones is absent; in the studies checked, under half of the shortfall reflects unresolved V genes, and no reason is known for the rest. The sample has 160,000 or so clones on record, 78% of them singletons. 7% of the sample is held by the ten biggest clonotypes. Sequencing was performed on PBMCs. These receptors all come from a woman aged 40 to 55 in good health and CMV-seropositive.

This chain links TRBV6-1 with TRBJ2-5, with TRBD2 matching over 9 bases. The CDR3 is made up of 17 amino acids. Trimming cost V 2 bases and J 5 bases; bases outside gene matches: 12. The germline CDR1 and CDR2 sequences are MNHNS and SASEGT. The CDR3 bases are TGTGCCAGCAGTGAATATAGGGCGGGGGGGTCGTGGGAGACCCAGTACTTC. Translating it yields CASSEYRAGGSWETQYF.

Concerning this clone: Other nucleotide sequences in the sample specify the same CDR3. The rearrangement joins TRBV27 to TRBJ2-7; no firm D call. The V gene lost 4 bases and the J gene lost 1 base, with 8 bases spanning the gap. The CDR3 covers 13 residues. CDR1 is MNHEY and CDR2 is SMNVEV in the germline V gene (reference sequence). The CDR3 protein is CASSSGLSYEQYF. The CDR3 DNA sequence: TGTGCCAGCAGTTCAGGTCTATCCTACGAGCAGTACTTC.

The chain combines TRBV7-8 with TRBJ2-5; D remains ambiguous. V was trimmed by 1 base and J by 4 bases, leaving 16 bases between them. CDR1 and CDR2 (germline): SGHVS, FQNEAQ. The CDR3 extends over 16 amino acids. CDR3 coding DNA: TGTGCCAGCAGCTTAGGTCCTAGAGGATTAACAGAGACCCAGTACTTC. It encodes CASSLGPRGLTETQYF.

This clone showed up just a few times. This sequence joins TRBV6-1 and TRBJ1-2; TRBD1 matches 7 bases. V trimming: 3 bases; J trimming: 0 bases; junction bases outside the gene matches: 4. The CDR3 is 15 residues long. CDR1 and CDR2 from the germline V gene are MNHNS and SASEGT. The CDR3 DNA sequence: TGTGCCAGCAGTGACCCACAGGGGACTAACTATGGCTACACCTTC. Translation gives CASSDPQGTNYGYTF.

The chain is built from TRBV19 and TRBJ1-1; D is possibly TRBD1 (6 bases). CDR3 length: 11 amino acids. The germline V gene encodes CDR1 LNHDA and CDR2 SQIVND (reference sequence). V was clipped by 3 bases and J by 9 bases, with 8 bases between them. CDR3 coding DNA: TGTGCCAGTAGTATGCAGGGGCAAGCTTTCTTT. Its translation is CASSMQGQAFF.